A selection of T cell receptor beta chains follows, all from one sample in a study of blood T cell repertoires in COVID-19. Sequencing was performed with immunoSEQ multiplex PCR; in TCRdb, only in-frame clones are kept and a portion is missing. Of roughly 190,000 clones in the sample, approximately 91% are singletons; the top ten hold approximately 1.1%. Sequences were obtained from peripheral blood. The receptors derive from a man aged 30 to 45 with acute or convalescent COVID-19. CDR3s include the opening cysteine and the closing phenylalanine or tryptophan.

v_gene,CDR3aa
TRBV3-1/TRBV3-2,CASSQGGRANYGYTF
TRBV5-1,CASSLNRDTGELFF
TRBV30,CAWSVRASSPLHF
TRBV7-8,CASSLARVNTGELFF
TRBV2,CASGGGQAEAFF
TRBV30,CAWTQRRTGGYGYTF
TRBV19,CASSMRGRGRGYTF
TRBV4-1,CASSQLQNSPGGLAAPYEQYF
TRBV3-1/TRBV3-2,CASSQDGGIETQYF
TRBV5-1,CASSKGGDSSYEQYF